A single sample gave rise to the 32 T cell receptor beta chains below, sequenced in a study of siplizumab effects on memory and regulatory T cells. Here immunoSEQ multiplex PCR was the method, and the copy in TCRdb shows in-frame clones only, minus some. The sample includes some 97,000 clones, 91% of them seen just once. Sequencing was performed on CD4+ T cells sorted from blood. All receptors derive from a human donor in good health.

The chain is built from TRBV4-1 and TRBJ1-2; D is ambiguous. Germline CDR1 MGHRA, CDR2 YSYEKL. This CDR3 has 15 residues. The V and J ends lost 4 bases and 4 bases respectively, with 16 bases between them. The CDR3 DNA reads TGCGCCAGCAGCCCCCAGTCCTTCGGTAGCTATGGCTACACCTTC. Translated: CASSPQSFGSYGYTF.

This chain connects TRBV7-2 to TRBJ2-1; D is uncertain. Germline V lookup: CDR1 SGHTA, CDR2 FQGNSA. The CDR3 spans 13 residues. The V gene lost 0 bases and the J gene lost 5 bases, with 5 bases spanning the gap. CDR3 DNA sequence: TGTGCCAGCAGCTTAGCGCGGCACAATGAGCAGTTCTTC. This sequence encodes CASSLARHNEQFF.

The chain has TRBV6-5 and TRBJ2-3; no reliable D call. CDR1 is MNHEY and CDR2 is SVGAGI in the germline V gene. V dropped 2 bases and J dropped 3 bases, with 9 bases sitting between them. This CDR3 contains 14 residues. In DNA, the CDR3 is TGTGCCAGCAGTTACGCTAAGTGGACAGATACGCAGTATTTT. Encoded protein: CASSYAKWTDTQYF.

The DNA of the CDR3 is TGTGCCAGCAGCTCTCTAACAGGGTATGGTCAGCCCCAGCATTTT. This sequence encodes CASSSLTGYGQPQHF. The chain recombines TRBV6-6 with TRBJ1-5; possibly TRBD1 for D (6 bases). The V gene lost 6 bases and the J gene lost 6 bases, with 18 bases spanning the gap. The CDR3 is 15 amino acids. The V gene's germline CDR1 is MNHNY and CDR2 SVGAGI (reference sequence).

The V and J genes are TRBV28 and TRBJ1-1; D is ambiguous. Trimming removed 3 bases at V and 10 bases at J, with 9 bases between. CDR1 and CDR2 (germline): MDHEN, SYDVKM. This CDR3 is 11 amino acids long. CDR3 DNA sequence: TGTGCCAGCAGTTTGACCCGCGTAGCTTTCTTT. Its protein is CASSLTRVAFF.

The chain has TRBV28 and TRBJ2-7; TRBD2 might be the D (6 bases). Germline CDR1 reads MDHEN; CDR2 reads SYDVKM. The CDR3 extends over 14 amino acids. Trimming stripped 6 bases from V and 5 bases from J, with 17 bases between. In DNA, the CDR3 is TGTGCCAGCAGCCCGGCGGGGTTATCAGACGAGCAGTACTTC. Translating gives CASSPAGLSDEQYF.

V is TRBV29-1 and J is TRBJ1-2; D is unclear. V was cut by 4 bases and J by 10 bases, with 7 bases left in between. The CDR3 runs to 9 residues. Looked up from germline, CDR1 is SQVTM and CDR2 is ANQGSEA. CDR3 DNA: TGCAGCGTTGGTGGACTCTACACCTTC. Its translation is CSVGGLYTF.

This chain uses TRBV4-1 with TRBJ2-7; D may correspond to TRBD1 or TRBD2 (5 bases each). V was trimmed by 0 bases and J by 12 bases, leaving 15 bases between them. This CDR3 has 13 amino acids. The germline V gene has CDR1 MGHRA and CDR2 YSYEKL. For the CDR3, the DNA is TGCGCCAGCAGCCAAGATCGGGGCCTCCTAATGTACTTC. Its translation: CASSQDRGLLMYF.

CDR3 loop: CASSPGQGSHGYTF. The CDR3 coding sequence is TGTGCCAGCTCACCGGGACAGGGAAGTCATGGCTACACCTTC. The rearrangement links TRBV18 to TRBJ1-2, with TRBD1 matching 9 bases. The junction had 5 bases not matched to a gene; V was cut back by 3 bases and J by 6 bases. The CDR3 is 14 residues long. In germline, CDR1 is KGHSH, CDR2 LQKENI.

V gene TRBV6-6 combines with J gene TRBJ1-1; perhaps TRBD1 as D (5 bases). Trimming took 2 bases from V and 4 from J, leaving 11 bases between them. CDR1 is MNHNY, CDR2 SVGAGI, per germline (reference sequence). The CDR3 is 14 amino acids. This CDR3 is CASSYGGAGTEAFF. CDR3 coding DNA: TGTGCCAGCAGTTACGGTGGGGCAGGCACTGAAGCTTTCTTT.

The chain links TRBV5-3 to TRBJ2-1; a possible D gene is TRBD1 (5 bases). TRBV5-3 is reported as an ORF; its role is uncertain. V was pared by 6 bases and J by 5 bases, with 18 bases between. CDR3 length equals 15 residues. CDR3 loop: CARTMGKGLNNEQFF. The CDR3 bases are TGTGCCAGAACGATGGGAAAGGGGCTCAACAATGAGCAGTTCTTC.

The gene calls are TRBV11-2 and TRBJ2-2, with 7 bases that match TRBD2. The CDR3 sequence is 18 residues long. Per germline, CDR1 SGHAT and CDR2 FQNNGV. V dropped 4 bases and J dropped 4; count of bases not matched to a gene: 15. DNA of the CDR3: TGTGCCAGCAGCTCTCGTCGCCGGGACTATGAGCGCACCGGGGAGCTGTTTTTT. Amino acid sequence: CASSSRRRDYERTGELFF.

The chain combines TRBV6-1 with TRBJ2-1; TRBD1 aligns across 7 bases. Germline V gene lookup returns CDR1 MNHNS and CDR2 SASEGT. This CDR3 comprises 14 residues. The V and J ends lost 7 bases and 1 base, in that order; junction bases with no gene match: 4. CDR3 DNA: TGTGCCAGCAAGGGGGCCGGGTCCTACAATGAGCAGTTCTTC. Translating it yields CASKGAGSYNEQFF.

The CDR3 region is CASSLFTETGELFF. CDR3 DNA: TGTGCCAGCAGCTTATTTACCGAGACCGGGGAGCTGTTTTTT. V usage is TRBV7-9 and J usage is TRBJ2-2; the D is unclear. The CDR3 consists of 14 residues. Per the germline V gene, CDR1 is SEHNR and CDR2 is FQNEAQ (reference sequence). Deletions cut 2 bases from V and 5 bases from J, with 9 bases between.

This chain joins TRBV6-5 and TRBJ1-6; unclear D gene. Trimming shortened V by 0 bases and J by 9 bases, and 12 bases separated the two germline ends. This CDR3 is 15 amino acids long. Germline CDR1 and CDR2: MNHEY and SVGAGI. The CDR3 DNA reads TGTGCCAGCAGTTACTCTTGGCAAAAGGGTTCACCCCTCCACTTT. Its protein is CASSYSWQKGSPLHF.

This clone showed up just a few times. CDR3 coding DNA: TGTGCCATCATCCAAGGAGGGGACGAGCAGTACTTC. The encoded protein is CAIIQGGDEQYF. The V gene is TRBV27, the J gene TRBJ2-7; a weak D match, TRBD2 (6 bases). The CDR3 loop spans 12 amino acids. From germline, CDR1 is MNHEY and CDR2 SMNVEV (reference sequence). Trimming left V 10 bases short and J 5 bases short, with 15 bases between.

The chain has TRBV7-9 and TRBJ2-1, with unresolved D. The CDR3 contains 15 residues. V was shortened by 1 base and J by 2 bases, with 9 bases between the two germline ends. The germline gives CDR1 SEHNR, CDR2 FQNEAQ (reference sequence). This CDR3 is CASSLEGLPYNEQFF. For the CDR3, the DNA is TGTGCCAGCAGCTTAGAAGGCTTGCCCTACAATGAGCAGTTCTTC.

This chain links TRBV5-8 with TRBJ1-1, with D unclear. Trimming removed 5 bases from V and 4 bases from J, with 15 bases in between. This CDR3 has 14 amino acids. Germline V gene data show CDR1 as SGHTS and CDR2 as YDEGEE. CDR3 nucleotide sequence: TGTGCCAGCAGGAGTGAGGTTTTTGCCACTGAAGCTTTCTTT. It codes for CASRSEVFATEAFF.

The rearrangement uses TRBV7-9 and TRBJ1-6; 9 bases are a match to TRBD1. Germline V gene sequence: CDR1 SEHNR, CDR2 FQNEAQ (reference sequence). J lost 7 bases, V lost 5 bases, and 12 bases had no gene match. The CDR3 runs to 17 residues. This CDR3 is CASSPGEGQGLNSPLHF. Here the CDR3 DNA reads TGTGCCAGCAGCCCCGGGGAAGGACAGGGGTTGAATTCACCCCTCCACTTT.

The chain is built from TRBV7-2 and TRBJ1-4, with TRBD1 matching over 7 bases. The CDR3 sequence is 15 residues long. Germline V gene lookup returns CDR1 SGHTA and CDR2 FQGNSA. J was trimmed by 4 bases and V by 4 bases; bases with no gene match: 6. CDR3 nucleotides: TGTGCCAGCAGCTCCGGGACAGATTTTAATGAAAAACTGTTTTTT. It is translated as CASSSGTDFNEKLFF.

The chain combines TRBV4-2 with TRBJ1-5; 7 bases line up with TRBD1. The germline gives CDR1 LGHNA, CDR2 YNFKEQ. J lost 5 bases, V lost 0 bases, and 7 bases had no gene match. The CDR3 loop spans 16 amino acids. DNA of the CDR3: TGTGCCAGCAGCCAAGAAGAGGGACAGCCCTATCAGCCCCAGCATTTT. It yields the protein CASSQEEGQPYQPQHF.

The chain couples TRBV2 to TRBJ2-3; possibly TRBD1 or TRBD2 for D (5 bases each). This CDR3 region has 15 residues. In germline, CDR1 is SNHLY, CDR2 FYNNEI. The V gene lost 6 bases and the J gene lost 0 bases, with 13 bases spanning the gap. This CDR3 is CASRGESGSTDTQYF. The CDR3 DNA reads TGTGCCAGCAGGGGGGAAAGCGGTAGCACAGATACGCAGTATTTT.

This clone came up a few times. The gene calls are TRBV7-3 and TRBJ2-6; D unresolved. The CDR3 length is 16 residues. Germline CDR1 reads SGHTA; CDR2 reads FQGTGA. V lost 2 bases and J 2 bases, leaving 10 bases between the germline ends. The CDR3 loop reads CASSLSAGAGANVLTF. CDR3 nucleotides: TGTGCCAGCAGCTTATCTGCCGGCGCTGGGGCCAACGTCCTGACTTTC. Variable domain in full (rest from reference TRBV7-3 and TRBJ2-6): GAGVSQTPSNKVTEKGKYVELRCDPISGHTALYWYRQSLGQGPEFLIYFQGTGAADDSGLPNDRFFAVRPEGSVSTLKIQRTERGDSAVYLCASSLSAGAGANVLTFGAGSRLTVL.

The rearrangement joins TRBV13 to TRBJ2-7; TRBD2 might be the D (6 bases). CDR3 length: 15 residues. Trimming removed 3 bases at V and 6 bases at J, with 18 bases between. Per germline, CDR1 PRHDT and CDR2 FYEKMQ (reference sequence). DNA of the CDR3: TGTGCCAGCAGCTTTTTGGGGACGACCGGGGGCGAGCAGTACTTC. Amino acids: CASSFLGTTGGEQYF.

The chain recombines TRBV2 with TRBJ1-5, with D unresolved. This CDR3 spans 13 amino acids. Trimming took 8 bases from V and 0 from J, leaving 8 bases between them. Germline V CDR1 and CDR2: SNHLY, FYNNEI. This chain's CDR3 is CASGDDSNQPQHF. The CDR3, as DNA: TGTGCCAGCGGGGATGATAGCAATCAGCCCCAGCATTTT.

The V gene is TRBV6-1, the J gene TRBJ2-2, with D perhaps given as TRBD1 or TRBD2 (5 bases each). The V gene's germline CDR1 is MNHNS and CDR2 SASEGT. This CDR3 comprises 15 residues. Trimming removed 4 bases from V and 3 bases from J, with 12 bases in between. The CDR3 sequence: CASSVELGDTGELFF. CDR3 nucleotide sequence: TGTGCCAGCAGTGTAGAACTGGGGGACACCGGGGAGCTGTTTTTT.

The chain combines TRBV27 with TRBJ1-2, with 9 bases matching TRBD1. The CDR3 has 14 amino acids. Germline V CDR1 and CDR2: MNHEY, SMNVEV (reference sequence). The V gene end was trimmed by 4 bases and the J gene end by 5 bases; junction bases not matched to a gene: 5. The CDR3 is CASSSDRGWYGYTF. The CDR3 bases are TGTGCCAGCAGTTCGGACAGGGGTTGGTATGGCTACACCTTC.

The V call is TRBV9, the J call TRBJ2-1; 9 nucleotides agree with TRBD2. The CDR3 totals 15 residues. The V and J ends lost 6 bases and 4 bases, in that order; junction bases with no gene match: 8. From germline, CDR1 is SGDLS and CDR2 YYNGEE. The chain's CDR3 is CASTPGLARYNEQFF. The CDR3 DNA sequence: TGTGCCAGCACTCCTGGACTAGCGCGTTACAATGAGCAGTTCTTC.

The genes are TRBV7-9 and TRBJ2-1; 9 positions match TRBD2. CDR3 size: 16 residues. Germline V lookup: CDR1 SEHNR, CDR2 FQNEAQ (reference sequence). The V gene end was trimmed by 5 bases and the J gene end by 8 bases; junction bases not matched to a gene: 13. The CDR3 loop is CASSLLGGGALDEQFF. In DNA form, the CDR3 reads TGTGCCAGCAGCCTCCTGGGCGGGGGGGCCTTGGATGAGCAGTTCTTC.

This clone was counted once. This sample includes further DNA sequences coding for the same CDR3. CDR3 nucleotides: TGTGCCAGCAGCCCACAGGGGGGCTATGGCTACACCTTC. This gives the protein CASSPQGGYGYTF. The gene calls are TRBV27 and TRBJ1-2, with 8 bases identical to TRBD1. Losses at the gene ends were 6 bases for V and 4 bases for J; bases not matched to a gene: 4. CDR3 length: 13 residues. Germline lookup yields CDR1 MNHEY and CDR2 SMNVEV (reference sequence).

The CDR3 sequence is CASSLGRWKDTQYF. The CDR3 nucleotides read TGTGCCAGCAGCTTGGGACGGTGGAAGGATACGCAGTATTTT. The V and J genes are TRBV5-4 and TRBJ2-3; D is undetermined. Germline V gene data show CDR1 as SGHNT and CDR2 as YYREEE (reference sequence). The CDR3 covers 14 residues. Trimming removed 0 bases at V and 6 bases at J, with 11 bases between.

The V and J genes are TRBV11-1 and TRBJ1-1; D gene ambiguous. Germline V CDR1 and CDR2: SGHAT, FQDESV (reference sequence). The germline V and J ends were trimmed by 5 bases and 0 bases, with 10 bases remaining between them. This CDR3 comprises 14 residues. The CDR3 DNA reads as TGTGCCAGCAGCCTGGGCTCGGTGAACACTGAAGCTTTCTTT. Amino acid sequence: CASSLGSVNTEAFF. The whole variable domain, filled in from reference TRBV11-1 and TRBJ1-1, reads EAEVAQSPRYKITEKSQAVAFWCDPISGHATLYWYRQILGQGPELLVQFQDESVVDDSQLPKDRFSAERLKGVDSTLKIQPAELGDSAMYLCASSLGSVNTEAFFGQGTRLTVV.